This T cell receptor beta chain was sequenced during a study of early T cells in non-severe SARS-CoV-2 infection. Using its own MiXCR run on the 5' RACE reads, TCRdb lists one record per CDR3 protein. Among more than 20,000 distinct CDR3 sequences listed, around 5.8% were seen once. This clonotype was detected many times. The CDR3 has 17 amino acids. The chain carries TRBV21-1 and TRBJ1-5; TRBD1 is the table's D call, not checked against the DNA. TRBV21-1 is tagged as a pseudogene. The sequenced sample was whole blood. This receptor was identified in an adult who was a healthcare worker with PCR-confirmed SARS-CoV-2 infection or an uninfected control (not recorded which). This chain's CDR3 is CASSRDSPGEGNQPQHF. CDR3 nucleotides: TGTGCCAGCAGTCGGGACAGCCCTGGTGAAGGCAATCAGCCCCAGCATTTT.